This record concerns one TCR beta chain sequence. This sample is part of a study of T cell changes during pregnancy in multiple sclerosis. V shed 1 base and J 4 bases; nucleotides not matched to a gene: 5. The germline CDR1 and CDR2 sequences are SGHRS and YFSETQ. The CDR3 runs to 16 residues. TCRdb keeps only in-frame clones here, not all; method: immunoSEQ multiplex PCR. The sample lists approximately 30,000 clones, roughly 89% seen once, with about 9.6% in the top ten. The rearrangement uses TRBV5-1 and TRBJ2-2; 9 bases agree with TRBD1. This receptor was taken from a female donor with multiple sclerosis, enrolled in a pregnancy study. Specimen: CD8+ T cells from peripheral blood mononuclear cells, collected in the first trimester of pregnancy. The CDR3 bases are TGCGCCAGCAGCTTGAGAACAGGGGGCGTCACCGGGGAGCTGTTTTTT. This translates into CASSLRTGGVTGELFF. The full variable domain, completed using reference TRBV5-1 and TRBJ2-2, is KAGVTQTPRYLIKTRGQQVTLSCSPISGHRSVSWYQQTPGQGLQFLFEYFSETQRNKGNFPGRFSGRQFSNSRSEMNVSTLELGDSALYLCASSLRTGGVTGELFFGEGSRLTVL.